This T cell receptor beta chain was identified during a study of T cells after yellow fever vaccination. MiXCR, applied by TCRdb to the 5' RACE reads, yields one record per CDR3 protein. The table has hundreds of thousands of distinct CDR3 sequences, around 3.9% seen once. V was cut by 4 bases and J by 4 bases, with 17 bases left in between. Germline CDR1 reads LGHDT; CDR2 reads YNNKEL (reference sequence). This CDR3 contains 15 residues. This clonotype appeared many times. The chain couples TRBV3-1 to TRBJ2-7, with D possibly being TRBD1 (6 bases). Sequenced here: PBMCs, sampled on the day of the yellow fever booster vaccination. This TCR was sampled from a man between 18 and 29 years old who received the YFV17D yellow fever vaccine. CDR3 nucleotide sequence: TGTGCCAGCAGCCTTCATCCAGGGGACGGATACGAGCAGTACGTC. Translated, it gives CASSLHPGDGYEQYV.